These 15 T cell receptor beta chains share one sample of origin, sequenced in a study of blood T cells in healthy people across ages. It was with a sample-barcoded 5' primer and a J-beta primer mix that a second PCR of about 7 to 12 cycles was run. TCRdb independently ran MiXCR on the 5' RACE reads; one entry per CDR3 protein. The sample contains approximately 1,000,000 distinct CDR3 sequences, roughly two fifths of which appear only once. Material: blood. The receptors were gathered from a man in his late teens or twenties in good health.

In this sample, this clonotype turned up a few times. The chain links TRBV9 to TRBJ1-2; maybe TRBD1 (6 bases). CDR1 and CDR2 (germline): SGDLS, YYNGEE. This CDR3 is 14 amino acids long. Trimming removed 4 bases at V and 2 bases at J, with 12 bases between. The CDR3 is CASSPGDKNYGYTF. CDR3 in DNA: TGTGCCAGCAGCCCAGGGGACAAGAACTATGGCTACACCTTC.

The chain employs TRBV4-1 and TRBJ1-4; 11 bases are a match to TRBD1. The junction had 16 bases not matched to a gene; V was cut back by 0 bases and J by 7 bases. From germline, CDR1 is MGHRA and CDR2 YSYEKL. The CDR3 spans 20 residues. Here the CDR3 DNA reads TGCGCCAGCAGCCAAGATCCGATGGACAGGGGGCGTGAGATCGCTGAAAAACTGTTTTTT. Amino acid sequence: CASSQDPMDRGREIAEKLFF.

The V gene is TRBV5-8, the J gene TRBJ2-1, with D uncertain. This CDR3 region has 13 residues. Germline V lookup: CDR1 SGHTS, CDR2 YDEGEE. Trimming stripped 3 bases from V and 5 bases from J, with 9 bases between. CDR3 nucleotides: TGTGCCAGCAGCTCGGACCGTAACAATGAGCAGTTCTTC. It yields the protein CASSSDRNNEQFF.

This clonotype showed up just a few times. This chain connects TRBV7-2 to TRBJ1-1; D not resolved. Trimming pared 0 bases from V and 6 bases from J, leaving 8 bases between. CDR1 SGHTA and CDR2 FQGNSA come from the germline V gene. CDR3 length: 13 residues. This CDR3 is CASSLAGQAEAFF. In nucleotides, the CDR3 is TGTGCCAGCAGCTTAGCCGGCCAGGCTGAAGCTTTCTTT.

This rearrangement joins TRBV7-9 to TRBJ1-2; D ambiguous. Trimming removed 1 base from V and 3 bases from J, with 9 bases in between. The CDR3 sequence is 14 residues long. The germline V gene encodes CDR1 SEHNR and CDR2 FQNEAQ (reference sequence). CDR3 in DNA: TGTGCCAGCAGCTTAGATTCGCGGTACTATGGCTACACCTTC. Translating it yields CASSLDSRYYGYTF.

A remark on this clonotype: An end of the junction differs from the germline gene, which may be a read error. This chain links TRBV9 with TRBJ2-3; either TRBD1 or TRBD2 may fit D (6 bases each). In germline, CDR1 is SGDLS, CDR2 YYNGEE. CDR3 size: 15 residues. CDR3 amino acids: CAGSTEGDRTDTQYF. Here the CDR3 DNA reads TGTGCCGGCAGCACGGAGGGGGACCGCACAGATACGCAGTATTTT. The complete variable domain, with remaining parts taken from reference TRBV9 and TRBJ2-3, reads DSGVTQTPKHLITATGQRVTLRCSPRSGDLSVYWYQQSLDQGLQFLIQYYNGEERAKGNILERFSAQQFPDLHSELNLSSLELGDSALYFCAGSTEGDRTDTQYFGPGTRLTVL.

The chain uses TRBV20-1 and TRBJ2-2; 9 bases agree with TRBD2. The CDR3 runs to 17 residues. Trimming took 1 base from V and 0 from J; bases not matched to a gene: 6. CDR1 and CDR2 (germline): DFQATT, SNEGSKA (reference sequence). CDR3 residues: CSARGLAGPANTGELFF. In nucleotides, the CDR3 is TGCAGTGCTAGAGGGCTAGCGGGGCCCGCGAACACCGGGGAGCTGTTTTTT.

The chain carries TRBV28 and TRBJ1-2; 8 bases match TRBD1. The germline CDR1 and CDR2 sequences are MDHEN and SYDVKM. V lost 3 bases, J lost 8 bases, and 26 bases stayed unmatched. This CDR3 is built from 20 residues. CDR3 sequence reads: CASSFWGTKSDRGEERGYTF. CDR3 sequence (DNA): TGTGCCAGCAGTTTTTGGGGGACTAAATCCGACAGGGGCGAGGAAAGGGGCTACACCTTC.

V usage is TRBV29-1 and J usage is TRBJ1-2; 7 bases are a match to TRBD1. Per the germline V gene, CDR1 is SQVTM and CDR2 is ANQGSEA. The trim removed 3 bases at V and 7 bases at J, leaving 20 bases unmatched. This CDR3 contains 17 residues. CDR3 nucleotide sequence: TGCAGCGTTGACGGGATGAACCAGCGGGCAGGGGGGGTTGGCTACACCTTC. Amino acid sequence: CSVDGMNQRAGGVGYTF.

This clonotype was detected a few times. CDR3 coding DNA: TGTGCCAGCAGTTCACAGACCCCAAATTCACCCCTCCACTTT. It is translated as CASSSQTPNSPLHF. V is TRBV12-3 or TRBV12-4 and J is TRBJ1-6; D ambiguous. Trimming removed 4 bases from V and 7 bases from J, with 11 bases in between. The length of the CDR3 is 14 residues.

This clonotype appeared many times. The chain combines TRBV20-1 with TRBJ2-1, with TRBD1 matching 7 bases. The CDR3 covers 13 residues. Trimming took 3 bases from V and 7 from J; bases not matched to a gene: 6. Germline V lookup: CDR1 DFQATT, CDR2 SNEGSKA (reference sequence). In DNA, the CDR3 is TGCAGTGCTAGGGAAGGGGGCGAGAATGAGCAGTTCTTC. Translating it yields CSAREGGENEQFF.

This clonotype has a handful of counts. The chain carries TRBV12-5 and TRBJ1-5, with D possibly being TRBD1 (5 bases). The CDR3 is made up of 13 amino acids. Germline V gene sequence: CDR1 LGHNT, CDR2 FRNRAP. The V gene lost 7 bases and the J gene lost 3 bases, with 10 bases spanning the gap. In DNA, the CDR3 is TGTGCTAGTGCCCCAGGGTACAATCAGCCCCAGCATTTT. This translates into CASAPGYNQPQHF.

J is TRBJ2-3 and V is TRBV21-1; TRBD1 is taken as the D call from the table, unchecked against the DNA. TRBV21-1 is flagged as a pseudogene. This CDR3 has 15 amino acids. CDR3 in DNA: TGTGCCAGCAGCCCCTGGAGGGGGTCCACAGATACGCAGTATTTT. Translating it yields CASSPWRGSTDTQYF.

This clonotype was seen a handful of times. The chain recombines TRBV9 with TRBJ2-3; D call uncertain. The germline CDR1 and CDR2 sequences are SGDLS and YYNGEE. The CDR3 length is 14 residues. Trimming removed 0 bases from V and 2 bases from J, with 7 bases in between. CDR3 DNA sequence: TGTGCCAGCAGCGTAGCAGCCAACACAGATACGCAGTATTTT. It translates to CASSVAANTDTQYF.

This clonotype was observed a few times. The V and J genes are TRBV18 and TRBJ2-3, with D tentatively TRBD1 or TRBD2 (5 bases each). The CDR3 is 15 residues long. The germline V gene encodes CDR1 KGHSH and CDR2 LQKENI. V lost 5 bases to trimming and J lost 2 bases, with 14 bases between them. The CDR3 protein is CASSTIGTDTDTQYF. The DNA of the CDR3 is TGTGCCAGCTCAACCATTGGGACGGACACAGATACGCAGTATTTT.